By sample share, the clone carrying this T cell receptor (beta chain) is medium-sized. Its target is not known. A library made for alpha chains picked up this beta chain off target, so its size means little. This CDR3 comprises 13 residues. Germline trimming cut 6 bases from V and 7 bases from J; bases unmatched to any gene: 9. Germline V gene data show CDR1 as DFQATT and CDR2 as SNEGSKA (reference sequence). TCR cDNA molecules each had a unique molecular identifier. From the 5' RACE reads, TCRdb called clonotypes with MiXCR, one entry per CDR3 protein. Of approximately 11,000 distinct CDR3 sequences in the sample, less than 4.5% were seen once. Time point denoted: sample taken at primary tumor resection. In each case, whole RNA from tumor, nontumor lung or frozen PBMC was sequenced unsorted. The source of the sample is a study of spatial heterogeneity in lung cancer. Study at large: There were consistently more beta-chain sequences detected than alpha-chain sequences.

Study results and limitations: There were more appearances of ubiquitous expanded tumor TCRs in blood at resection than at follow-up.

This clonotype was sampled from a female donor with early-stage non-small cell lung cancer. The chain is built from TRBV20-1 and TRBJ2-7; 10 bases fit TRBD2. The sequencing used PBMCs, collected at surgery. This CDR3 is CSASPATSGEQYF. DNA of the CDR3: TGCAGTGCCTCCCCCGCGACTAGCGGGGAGCAGTACTTC.